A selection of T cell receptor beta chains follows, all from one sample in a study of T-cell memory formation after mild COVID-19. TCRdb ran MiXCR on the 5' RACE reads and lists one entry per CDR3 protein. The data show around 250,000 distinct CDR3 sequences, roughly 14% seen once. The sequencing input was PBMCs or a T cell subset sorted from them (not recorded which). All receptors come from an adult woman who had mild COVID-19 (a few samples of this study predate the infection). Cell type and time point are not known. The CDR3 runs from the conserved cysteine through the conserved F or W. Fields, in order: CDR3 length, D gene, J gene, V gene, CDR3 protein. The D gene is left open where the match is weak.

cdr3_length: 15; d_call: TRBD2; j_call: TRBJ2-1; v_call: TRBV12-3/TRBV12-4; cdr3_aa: CASTLTSGSYNEQFF
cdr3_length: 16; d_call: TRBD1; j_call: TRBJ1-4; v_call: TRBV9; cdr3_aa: CASSVGTGRTNEKLFF
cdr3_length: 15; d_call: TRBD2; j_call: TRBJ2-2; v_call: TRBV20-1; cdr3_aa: CSARPSGRSTGELFF
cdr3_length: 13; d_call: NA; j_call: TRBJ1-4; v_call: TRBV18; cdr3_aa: CASSRSDNEKLFF
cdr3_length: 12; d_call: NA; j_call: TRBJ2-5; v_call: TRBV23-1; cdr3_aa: CATKEGRETQYF
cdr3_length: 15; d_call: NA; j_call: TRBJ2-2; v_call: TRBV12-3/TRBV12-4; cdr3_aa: CASSLGGGTTGELFF
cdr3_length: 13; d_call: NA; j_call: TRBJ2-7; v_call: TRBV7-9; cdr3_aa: CASSLSIGAAEYF
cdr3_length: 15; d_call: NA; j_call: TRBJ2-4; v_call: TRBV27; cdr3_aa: CASSRKGLAKNIQYF
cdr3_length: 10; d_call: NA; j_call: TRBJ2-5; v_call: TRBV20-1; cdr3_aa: CSAVRETQYF
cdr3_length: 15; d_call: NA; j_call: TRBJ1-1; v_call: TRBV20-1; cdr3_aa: CSVTGLGEEDTEAFF
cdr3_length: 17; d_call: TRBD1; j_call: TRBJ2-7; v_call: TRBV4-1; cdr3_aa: CASSRDTGTGLIYEQYF
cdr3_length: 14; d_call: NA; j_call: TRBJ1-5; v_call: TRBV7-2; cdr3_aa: CASSAGEANQPQHF
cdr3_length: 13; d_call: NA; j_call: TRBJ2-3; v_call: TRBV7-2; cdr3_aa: CASSFATSDTQYF
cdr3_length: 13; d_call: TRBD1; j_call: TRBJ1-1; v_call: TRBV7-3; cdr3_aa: CASSSTGSTEAFF
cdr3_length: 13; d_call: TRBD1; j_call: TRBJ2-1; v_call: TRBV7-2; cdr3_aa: CASSRDRVNEQFF
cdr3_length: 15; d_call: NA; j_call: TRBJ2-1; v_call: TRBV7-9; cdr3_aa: CASSPRGFSTGEQFF
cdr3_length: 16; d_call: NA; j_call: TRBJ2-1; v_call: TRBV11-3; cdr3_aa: CASSPRQGPVSNEQFF
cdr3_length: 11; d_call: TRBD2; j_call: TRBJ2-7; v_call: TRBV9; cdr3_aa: CAMILGRGTFF
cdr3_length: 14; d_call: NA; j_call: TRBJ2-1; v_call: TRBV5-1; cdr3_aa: CASSSRGPSNEQFF
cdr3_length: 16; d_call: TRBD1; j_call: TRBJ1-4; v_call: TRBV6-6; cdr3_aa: CASIDRGLATNEKLFF
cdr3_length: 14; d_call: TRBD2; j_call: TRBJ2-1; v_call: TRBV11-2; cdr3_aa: CASTPGLANDEQFF
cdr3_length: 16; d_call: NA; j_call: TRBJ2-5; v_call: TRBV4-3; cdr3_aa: CASSQAEGSGQETQYF
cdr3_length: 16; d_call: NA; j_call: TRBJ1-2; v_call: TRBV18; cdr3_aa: CASSPQGQAPNYGYTF
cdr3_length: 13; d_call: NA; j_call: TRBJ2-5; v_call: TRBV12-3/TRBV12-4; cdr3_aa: CASSVGVRETQYF
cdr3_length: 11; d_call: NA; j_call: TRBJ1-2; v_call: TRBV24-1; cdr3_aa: CATSDRYGYTF
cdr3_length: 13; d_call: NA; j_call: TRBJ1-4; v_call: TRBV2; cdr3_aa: CASEDRANEKLFF
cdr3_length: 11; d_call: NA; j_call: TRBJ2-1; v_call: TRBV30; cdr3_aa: CAWSVGPRQFF
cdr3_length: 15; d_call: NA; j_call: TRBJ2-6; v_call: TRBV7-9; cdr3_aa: CASSFPGSGANVLTF
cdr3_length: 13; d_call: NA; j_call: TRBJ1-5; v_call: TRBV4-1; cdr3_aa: CASSPLGVQPQHF
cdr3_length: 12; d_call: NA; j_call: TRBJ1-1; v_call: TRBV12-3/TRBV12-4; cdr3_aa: CASSLWDTEAFF
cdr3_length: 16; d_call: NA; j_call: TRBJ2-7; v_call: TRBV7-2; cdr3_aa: CASSSSGGQGSYEQYF
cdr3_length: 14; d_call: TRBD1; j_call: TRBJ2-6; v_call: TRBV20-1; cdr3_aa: CSAGQGAGANVLTF
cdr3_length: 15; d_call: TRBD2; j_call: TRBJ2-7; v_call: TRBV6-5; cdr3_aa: CASRFVAGGTYEQYF
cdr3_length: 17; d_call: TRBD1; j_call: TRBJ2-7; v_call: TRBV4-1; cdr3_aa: CASSHPPGQGSPYEQYF
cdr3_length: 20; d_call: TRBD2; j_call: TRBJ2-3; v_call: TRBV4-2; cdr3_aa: CASSPDPGLAGDYRTDTQYF
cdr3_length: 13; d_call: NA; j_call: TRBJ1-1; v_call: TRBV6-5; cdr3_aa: CASRLPGSTEAFF
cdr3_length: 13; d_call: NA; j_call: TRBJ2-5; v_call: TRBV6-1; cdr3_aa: CASSRVTQETQYF
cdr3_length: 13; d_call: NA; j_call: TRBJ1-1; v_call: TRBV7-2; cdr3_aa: CASSHHGLGEAFF
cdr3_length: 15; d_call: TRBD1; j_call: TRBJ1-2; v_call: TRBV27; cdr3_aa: CASSLGGQADYGYTF
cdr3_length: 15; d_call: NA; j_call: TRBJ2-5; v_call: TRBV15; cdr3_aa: CATSRDVQGGETQYF
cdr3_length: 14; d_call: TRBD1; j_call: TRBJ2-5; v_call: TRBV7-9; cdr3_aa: CASSKPTGGETQYF
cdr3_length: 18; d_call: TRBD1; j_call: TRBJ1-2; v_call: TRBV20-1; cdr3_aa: CSARLLPGTGVFDYGYTF
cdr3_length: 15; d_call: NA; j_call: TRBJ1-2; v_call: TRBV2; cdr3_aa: CASSLDGEANYGYTF
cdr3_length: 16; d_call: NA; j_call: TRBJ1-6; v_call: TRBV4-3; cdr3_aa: CASSQDPGSYNSPLHF
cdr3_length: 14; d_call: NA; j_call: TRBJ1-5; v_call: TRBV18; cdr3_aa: CASSQGTRGQPQHF
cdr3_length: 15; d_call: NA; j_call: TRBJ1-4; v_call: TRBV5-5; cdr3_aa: CASSLATGPNEKLFF
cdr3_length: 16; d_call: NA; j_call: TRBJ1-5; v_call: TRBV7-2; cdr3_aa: CASSLGGRQINQPQHF
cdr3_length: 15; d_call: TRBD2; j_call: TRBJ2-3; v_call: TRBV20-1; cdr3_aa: CSASPGSGSGDTQYF
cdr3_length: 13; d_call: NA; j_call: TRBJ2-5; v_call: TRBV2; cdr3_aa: CASTKEYKETQYF
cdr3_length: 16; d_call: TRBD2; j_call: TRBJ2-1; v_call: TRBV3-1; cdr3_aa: CASSQEGLANYNEQFF
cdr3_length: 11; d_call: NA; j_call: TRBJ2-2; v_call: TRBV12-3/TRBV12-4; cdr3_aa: CASGTTGELFF
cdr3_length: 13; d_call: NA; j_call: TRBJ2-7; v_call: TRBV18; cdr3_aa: CASSRGSVPEQYF
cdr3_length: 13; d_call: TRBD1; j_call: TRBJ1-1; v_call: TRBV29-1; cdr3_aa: CSVPLDRESEAFF
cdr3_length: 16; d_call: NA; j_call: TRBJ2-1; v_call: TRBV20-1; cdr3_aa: CSARDRSGSRWYEQFF
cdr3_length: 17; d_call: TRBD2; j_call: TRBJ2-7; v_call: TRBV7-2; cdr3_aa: CASSLNEVAGGAYEQYF
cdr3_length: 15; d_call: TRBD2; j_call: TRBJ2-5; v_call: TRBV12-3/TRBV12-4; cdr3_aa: CASSKAGGAQETQYF
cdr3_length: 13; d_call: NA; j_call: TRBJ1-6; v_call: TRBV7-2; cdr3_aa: CATEGLDNSPLHF
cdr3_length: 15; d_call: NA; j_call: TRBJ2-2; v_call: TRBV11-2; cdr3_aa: CASLSDPTNTGELFF
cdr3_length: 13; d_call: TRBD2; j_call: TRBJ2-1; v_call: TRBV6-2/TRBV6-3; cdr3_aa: CASVLAGGSEQFF